Listed below are T cell receptor beta chains from one sample, sequenced in a study of vaccination effects on CD4 cells after COVID-19. The repertoire was sequenced with immunoSEQ multiplex PCR; TCRdb's copy has only in-frame clones and lacks some. The repertoire includes approximately 30,000 clones, about three quarters of them detected once, and under 8% sits in the top ten. Which antigens these TCRs recognize remains unknown. The specimen comprised CD4+ T cells from PBMCs cultured without peptide, sampled after COVID-19 vaccination. These receptors were obtained from a human donor who had a prior SARS-CoV-2 infection. Both conserved end residues are part of each CDR3. The D gene is left open where the match is weak. Clone size is stated in some rows and not others, as once, few, many or a class when expanded.

J gene,D gene,V gene,clone size,CDR3 protein,CDR3 DNA
TRBJ1-1,NA,TRBV5-1,NA,CASSFGMNTEAFF,TGCGCCAGCAGCTTCGGTATGAACACTGAAGCTTTCTTT
TRBJ2-5,NA,TRBV11-2,NA,CASSSLGETGRVSETQYF,TGTGCCAGCAGCTCCCTGGGGGAGACAGGGAGGGTGTCAGAGACCCAGTACTTC
TRBJ2-1,NA,TRBV19,NA,CASRIGRGSYNEQFF,TGTGCCAGTAGGATCGGACGGGGCTCCTACAATGAGCAGTTCTTC
TRBJ2-3,TRBD2,TRBV20-1,NA,CSASKGGPGTDTQYF,TGCAGTGCTAGTAAGGGAGGGCCCGGTACAGATACGCAGTATTTT
TRBJ2-5,TRBD1,TRBV11-2,NA,CASAIYRGQGAKTQYF,TGTGCCAGCGCAATTTATAGGGGACAGGGTGCGAAGACCCAGTACTTC
TRBJ2-1,NA,TRBV3-1/TRBV3-2,NA,CASSQVGGRTEQFF,TGTGCCAGCAGCCAAGTCGGAGGGCGTACTGAGCAGTTCTTC
TRBJ1-2,TRBD1,TRBV18,NA,CASSPNRGSLSYGYTF,TGTGCCAGCTCACCAAACAGGGGGTCCCTCTCCTATGGCTACACCTTC
TRBJ2-1,NA,TRBV5-1,NA,CASSLGDSDNNEQFF,TGCGCCAGCAGCTTAGGGGACTCCGATAACAATGAGCAGTTCTTC
TRBJ1-1,NA,TRBV10-3,NA,CATRSEMNTEAFF,TGTGCCACTAGGAGTGAGATGAACACTGAAGCTTTCTTT
TRBJ2-1,TRBD1,TRBV5-1,once,CASSLGQGPRYNEQFF,TGCGCCAGCAGCCTCGGACAGGGCCCGAGATACAATGAGCAGTTCTTC
TRBJ1-2,NA,TRBV9,once,CASSASSPGRAYGYTF,TGTGCCAGCAGCGCCTCATCCCCCGGGCGGGCCTATGGCTACACCTTC
TRBJ2-7,NA,TRBV5-1,NA,CASSLASGDIYEQYF,TGCGCCAGCAGCTTGGCCAGCGGGGACATCTACGAGCAGTACTTC
TRBJ1-2,NA,TRBV4-2,NA,CASSQVQLRRAGYTF,TGTGCCAGCAGCCAAGTACAACTCCGGAGGGCTGGCTACACCTTC
TRBJ2-5,TRBD2,TRBV6-1,NA,CASREGLAYETQYF,TGTGCCAGCAGGGAAGGACTAGCGTATGAGACCCAGTACTTC
TRBJ2-4,NA,TRBV5-1,NA,CASSLESWGNIQYF,TGCGCCAGCAGCTTGGAGTCTTGGGGAAACATTCAGTACTTC
TRBJ1-1,NA,TRBV7-2,few,CASSLVFRDTEAFF,TGTGCCAGCAGCTTAGTCTTTCGTGACACTGAAGCTTTCTTT
TRBJ1-2,TRBD1,TRBV3-1/TRBV3-2,NA,CASSPNLLRGSVDGYTF,TGTGCCAGCAGCCCCAACTTACTCAGGGGGTCGGTGGATGGCTACACCTTC
TRBJ2-7,TRBD2,TRBV6-6,medium-sized,CASSYGRESDEQYF,TGTGCCAGCAGTTACGGGAGGGAATCTGACGAGCAGTACTTC
TRBJ2-7,TRBD2,TRBV4-3,few,CASSQDIAGDLGQYF,TGCGCCAGCAGCCAAGACATAGCGGGAGATCTCGGACAGTACTTC
TRBJ1-3,NA,TRBV12-3/TRBV12-4,NA,CASSPAGNTIYF,TGTGCCAGCAGTCCGGCTGGAAACACCATATATTTT
TRBJ2-7,TRBD1,TRBV19,NA,CASSAAQGGEQYF,TGTGCCAGTAGTGCCGCACAGGGGGGCGAGCAGTACTTC
TRBJ2-1,NA,TRBV7-8,NA,CASKGRSPEQFF,TGTGCCAGCAAGGGAAGGAGCCCTGAGCAGTTCTTC
TRBJ1-3,NA,TRBV6-5,NA,CASSYDSAGNTIYF,TGTGCCAGCAGTTACGACTCGGCTGGAAACACCATATATTTT
TRBJ2-3,TRBD2,TRBV9,NA,CASSALSRDYTDTQYF,TGTGCCAGCAGCGCCCTATCCCGGGACTACACAGATACGCAGTATTTT
TRBJ2-3,NA,TRBV4-1,NA,CASSQVQSTDTQYF,TGCGCCAGCAGCCAAGTACAAAGCACAGATACGCAGTATTTT
TRBJ2-1,NA,TRBV29-1,NA,CSVVPGGNEQFF,TGCAGCGTTGTTCCTGGGGGCAATGAGCAGTTCTTC
TRBJ2-3,TRBD1,TRBV6-2/TRBV6-3,NA,CASSYKSGGDGTDTQYF,TGTGCCAGCAGTTATAAATCAGGGGGCGACGGCACAGATACGCAGTATTTT
TRBJ2-3,TRBD2,TRBV2,NA,CASSERGGLNTQYF,TGTGCCAGCAGTGAGCGGGGGGGCCTGAATACGCAGTATTTT
TRBJ2-1,NA,TRBV5-1,NA,CASSLFSEQFF,TGCGCCAGCAGCCTGTTCAGTGAGCAGTTCTTC
TRBJ2-7,NA,TRBV30,NA,CAWSVGGGLREQYF,TGTGCCTGGAGTGTAGGTGGGGGATTGAGGGAGCAGTACTTC
TRBJ2-7,NA,TRBV6-7,NA,CASSYSISGHGRYEQYF,TGTGCCAGCAGTTACTCGATCTCCGGACACGGACGATACGAGCAGTACTTC
TRBJ2-1,TRBD2,TRBV15,NA,CATARDYDNEQFF,TGTGCCACCGCCCGGGACTACGACAATGAGCAGTTCTTC
TRBJ2-2,NA,TRBV18,NA,CASSRDQGIGTGELFF,TGTGCCAGCTCACGTGACCAGGGGATAGGCACCGGGGAGCTGTTTTTT
TRBJ1-2,NA,TRBV18,NA,CASSLLPGNYGYTF,TGTGCCAGCTCACTCCTCCCGGGGAACTATGGCTACACCTTC
TRBJ2-6,NA,TRBV19,NA,CASSPRYPSGRSSGANVLTF,TGTGCCAGTAGTCCCCGGTATCCATCAGGCCGGAGCTCTGGGGCCAACGTCCTGACTTTC
TRBJ1-2,TRBD1,TRBV10-3,few,CAISEPGQGIYGYTF,TGTGCCATCAGTGAGCCGGGACAGGGAATCTATGGCTACACCTTC
TRBJ2-2,TRBD2,TRBV5-1,NA,CASSLDASGTNTGELFF,TGCGCCAGCAGCTTGGATGCTAGCGGAACGAACACCGGGGAGCTGTTTTTT
TRBJ2-7,NA,TRBV13,NA,CASSLGASGGAREQYF,TGTGCCAGCAGCTTGGGGGCTAGCGGAGGGGCAAGGGAGCAGTACTTC
TRBJ2-7,TRBD2,TRBV6-2/TRBV6-3,NA,CASSTPSGRTHEQYF,TGTGCCAGCAGTACCCCTAGCGGGAGGACCCACGAGCAGTACTTC
TRBJ2-7,TRBD1,TRBV6-2/TRBV6-3,NA,CASSYSDRTGEQYF,TGTGCCAGCAGTTACTCGGACAGGACGGGCGAGCAGTACTTC
TRBJ2-6,TRBD1,TRBV27,NA,CASSQGASGANVLTF,TGTGCCAGCAGTCAGGGGGCATCTGGGGCCAACGTCCTGACTTTC
TRBJ1-6,TRBD1,TRBV27,NA,CASSSDRGLGSPLHF,TGTGCCAGCAGTTCCGACAGGGGATTGGGTTCACCCCTCCACTTT
TRBJ2-3,NA,TRBV3-1/TRBV3-2,NA,CASSPYSTTDTQYF,TGTGCCAGCAGCCCATACTCAACCACAGATACGCAGTATTTT
TRBJ2-2,NA,TRBV5-1,NA,CASSWGDSTGELFF,TGCGCCAGCAGCTGGGGGGACAGCACCGGGGAGCTGTTTTTT
TRBJ2-7,TRBD1,TRBV6-1,NA,CASSEDRSSYEQYF,TGTGCCAGCAGTGAGGACAGGAGCTCCTACGAGCAGTACTTC
TRBJ2-5,TRBD1,TRBV5-4,NA,CASRDRAAQETQYF,TGTGCCAGCAGAGACAGGGCGGCGCAAGAGACCCAGTACTTC
TRBJ2-2,NA,TRBV6-5,NA,CASSRDRTGELFF,TGTGCCAGCAGCCGCGACAGGACCGGGGAGCTGTTTTTT
TRBJ1-3,NA,TRBV20-1,NA,CGASGNTIYF,TGCGGGGCTTCTGGAAACACCATATATTTT